This TCR beta chain originates from a study of regulatory T cells in long-lasting Graves disease. Notes on the study in general: TRBV28, TRBJ1-2 and TRBJ2-5 were favored in persistent disease. TCR diversity in persistent Graves' patients was below that of newly diagnosed ones. Accuracy was possibly reduced by small sample size.

The germline V and J ends were trimmed by 0 bases and 4 bases, with 4 bases remaining between them. Looked up from germline, CDR1 is SGDLS and CDR2 is YYNGEE. The CDR3 spans 12 residues. Combining iRepertoire HTBI primers with Arm-PCR of CDR3 regions, the authors built TCR beta libraries. TCRdb re-called the multiplex PCR reads through MiXCR, storing one row per CDR3 protein. The table records approximately 480,000 distinct CDR3 sequences, roughly 15% of them present only once. Noted time point: newly diagnosed GD, antithyroid drugs for less than 3 months. RNA isolated from PBMCs was used to make the TCR library. The patients were drawn from one endocrinology department in Xi'an, China. As regards this clonotype: The antigen is unknown.

This sample was shared with a second study, whose subject was T cells in Graves' hyperthyroidism and ophthalmopathy.

The rearrangement uses TRBV9 and TRBJ1-2; D is undetermined. The source of this sequence is a man aged 35 to 55 with Graves disease. Sequences were derived from peripheral blood mononuclear cells (PBMCs), sampled at new diagnosis, from a patient treated with antithyroid drugs. In nucleotides, the CDR3 is TGTGCCAGCAGCGTAGTTGGCTATGGCTACACCTTC. This encodes CASSVVGYGYTF.